The 13 T cell receptor beta chains given below trace back to one sample, sequenced in a study of identical twins. Each CDR3 protein gets one entry after TCRdb re-called the 5' RACE reads with MiXCR. The sample holds roughly 700,000 distinct CDR3 sequences, 8.5% to 9% seen once. These data also featured in a second study, about yellow fever vaccine responses in identical twins.

Sequenced material: PBMCs. The receptors originated from a woman in her late teens or twenties in good health.

This chain links TRBV19 with TRBJ2-2; 7 bases are shared with TRBD1. V shed 7 bases, J shed 7 bases, and the junction held 15 bases outside the gene matches. Germline loops: CDR1 LNHDA, CDR2 SQIVND (reference sequence). The CDR3 consists of 16 residues. The CDR3 DNA is TGTGCCAGTACACAACCGGGACAGAGAATAAACGGGGAGCTGTTTTTT. It specifies CASTQPGQRINGELFF.

The chain links TRBV2 to TRBJ2-7, with D maybe TRBD1 (6 bases). The CDR3 totals 14 residues. The germline V gene has CDR1 SNHLY and CDR2 FYNNEI. Trimming shortened V by 3 bases and J by 4 bases, and 13 bases separated the two germline ends. This CDR3 reads CASSEGHSPYEQYF. As DNA, the CDR3 is TGTGCCAGCAGTGAGGGACATTCGCCTTACGAGCAGTACTTC.

This clonotype appeared many times. This chain links TRBV5-1 with TRBJ2-3; D possibly uses TRBD1 or TRBD2 (5 bases each). The CDR3 is made up of 14 amino acids. Germline-derived CDR1 and CDR2 are SGHRS and YFSETQ. V shed 4 bases and J shed 4 bases, with 13 bases lying between them. In DNA, the CDR3 is TGCGCCAGCAGCCTGGGGGAAGGTTCAGATACGCAGTATTTT. Its translation is CASSLGEGSDTQYF.

The J gene is TRBJ1-1, the V gene TRBV11-2; perhaps TRBD1 as D (5 bases). V was trimmed by 2 bases and J by 4 bases, leaving 11 bases between them. Germline values: CDR1 SGHAT, CDR2 FQNNGV. CDR3 length: 14 amino acids. DNA of the CDR3: TGTGCCAGCAGCTTAATGGTGGGGGGCACTGAAGCTTTCTTT. Its protein is CASSLMVGGTEAFF.

There are many counts of this clonotype. This sequence joins TRBV6-1 and TRBJ2-1; 9 nucleotides line up with TRBD2. Per germline, CDR1 MNHNS and CDR2 SASEGT. Trimming removed 6 bases from V and 9 bases from J; junction bases left unmatched: 12. This CDR3 spans 15 amino acids. CDR3 sequence: CASRMGGRATGEQFF. CDR3 coding DNA: TGTGCCAGCAGAATGGGCGGGAGGGCCACAGGTGAGCAGTTCTTC.

CDR3 sequence (DNA): TGCGCCAGCGGTACGGTGGGACAGAATTACAATGAGCAGTTCTTC. This codes for CASGTVGQNYNEQFF. The rearrangement uses TRBV5-1 and TRBJ2-1, with TRBD1 identical over 7 bases. The germline gives CDR1 SGHRS, CDR2 YFSETQ. The CDR3 loop spans 15 amino acids. V lost 7 bases and J lost 4; bases outside the gene matches: 11. The variable domain in full, with the rest retrieved from reference TRBV5-1 and TRBJ2-1, is KAGVTQTPRYLIKTRGQQVTLSCSPISGHRSVSWYQQTPGQGLQFLFEYFSETQRNKGNFPGRFSGRQFSNSRSEMNVSTLELGDSALYLCASGTVGQNYNEQFFGPGTRLTVL.

This clonotype was detected a few times. The V gene is TRBV20-1, the J gene TRBJ2-7, with D perhaps matching TRBD1 (5 bases). This CDR3 has 14 residues. V lost 4 bases to trimming and J lost 1 base, with 14 bases between them. Looked up from germline, CDR1 is DFQATT and CDR2 is SNEGSKA (reference sequence). CDR3 protein: CSAIGQGESYEQYF. The CDR3, as DNA: TGCAGTGCTATTGGCCAGGGCGAATCCTACGAGCAGTACTTC.

The chain couples TRBV4-1 to TRBJ2-7, with D perhaps TRBD2 (5 bases). CDR1 is MGHRA, CDR2 YSYEKL, per germline. With 4 bases removed from V and 6 bases from J, the gap between germline ends came to 19 bases. The CDR3 contains 15 residues. CDR3 in amino acids: CASSPPRLGITEQYF. The CDR3 DNA sequence: TGCGCCAGCAGCCCCCCGCGTCTCGGGATTACCGAGCAGTACTTC.

This chain uses TRBV19 with TRBJ1-3; maybe TRBD1 (5 bases). CDR3 size: 14 residues. CDR1 is LNHDA and CDR2 is SQIVND in the germline V gene (reference sequence). V was pared by 9 bases and J by 4 bases, with 16 bases between. This CDR3 reads CASSANRQGNTIYF. The CDR3 DNA is TGTGCCAGCAGCGCGAACCGACAGGGAAACACCATATATTTT.

The V gene is TRBV5-1, the J gene TRBJ2-1, with 7 bases identical to TRBD1. The V gene's germline CDR1 is SGHRS and CDR2 YFSETQ. The CDR3 has 14 residues. Unmatched junction bases numbered 9, after V lost 4 bases and J lost 8 bases. The CDR3 loop is CASSVQGPWDEQFF. The CDR3 DNA follows: TGCGCCAGCAGCGTACAGGGGCCGTGGGATGAGCAGTTCTTC.

This clonotype was observed a handful of times. The chain is built from TRBV6-2 or TRBV6-3 and TRBJ2-3, with D perhaps TRBD1 (5 bases). The CDR3 is 14 residues long. Germline V gives CDR1 MNHEY, CDR2 SVGEGT. V was shortened by 4 bases and J by 2 bases, with 10 bases between the two germline ends. The CDR3 region has the DNA TGTGCCAGCAGTTGGACACTAAACACAGATACGCAGTATTTT. Amino acids: CASSWTLNTDTQYF.

V is TRBV7-9 and J is TRBJ2-1, with D perhaps being TRBD1 or TRBD2 (5 bases each). Looked up from germline, CDR1 is SEHNR and CDR2 is FQNEAQ (reference sequence). V was trimmed by 3 bases and J by 7 bases, leaving 13 bases between them. The CDR3 extends over 14 amino acids. The CDR3 region has the DNA TGTGCCAGCAGCTTGCAAAGAGGGACGAATGAGCAGTTCTTC. It codes for CASSLQRGTNEQFF.

This clonotype was seen only a few times. The gene calls are TRBV6-5 and TRBJ2-1, with TRBD2 matching 10 bases. V lost 4 bases, J lost 8 bases, and 8 bases stayed unmatched. The CDR3 length is 15 residues. Per germline, CDR1 MNHEY and CDR2 SVGAGI. CDR3 region: CASSSSNLAGDEQFF. CDR3 sequence (DNA): TGTGCCAGCAGTTCTTCCAATCTAGCGGGAGATGAGCAGTTCTTC.